This T cell receptor beta chain was recorded in a study of T-cell memory formation after mild COVID-19. General study points: Clones that shrank (day 15 to 85) were balanced CD4/CD8, whereas later expanders leaned CD4+. Contracting CD4+ clones lay largely in CM and EM, with CD8+ ones residing in EMRA.

TCRdb reanalysed the 5' RACE reads using MiXCR and keeps one entry per CDR3 protein. The data show around 300,000 distinct CDR3 sequences, approximately 15% seen once. The CDR3 spans 15 residues. The V gene's germline CDR1 is SGHVS and CDR2 FQNEAQ. The V gene end was trimmed by 5 bases and the J gene end by 4 bases; junction bases not matched to a gene: 10. A note on this clonotype: Its antigen is unidentified.

The chain employs TRBV7-8 and TRBJ2-7; TRBD2 matches at 8 bases. Specimen: PBMCs or a T cell subset sorted from them (not recorded which). This clonotype was sampled from a man younger than 35 who had mild COVID-19 (a few samples of this study predate the infection). Cell type and time point are not known. As DNA, the CDR3 is TGTGCCAGCAGCGCTCCCGGGAGGGCCCGATACGAGCAGTACTTC. Amino acid sequence: CASSAPGRARYEQYF.